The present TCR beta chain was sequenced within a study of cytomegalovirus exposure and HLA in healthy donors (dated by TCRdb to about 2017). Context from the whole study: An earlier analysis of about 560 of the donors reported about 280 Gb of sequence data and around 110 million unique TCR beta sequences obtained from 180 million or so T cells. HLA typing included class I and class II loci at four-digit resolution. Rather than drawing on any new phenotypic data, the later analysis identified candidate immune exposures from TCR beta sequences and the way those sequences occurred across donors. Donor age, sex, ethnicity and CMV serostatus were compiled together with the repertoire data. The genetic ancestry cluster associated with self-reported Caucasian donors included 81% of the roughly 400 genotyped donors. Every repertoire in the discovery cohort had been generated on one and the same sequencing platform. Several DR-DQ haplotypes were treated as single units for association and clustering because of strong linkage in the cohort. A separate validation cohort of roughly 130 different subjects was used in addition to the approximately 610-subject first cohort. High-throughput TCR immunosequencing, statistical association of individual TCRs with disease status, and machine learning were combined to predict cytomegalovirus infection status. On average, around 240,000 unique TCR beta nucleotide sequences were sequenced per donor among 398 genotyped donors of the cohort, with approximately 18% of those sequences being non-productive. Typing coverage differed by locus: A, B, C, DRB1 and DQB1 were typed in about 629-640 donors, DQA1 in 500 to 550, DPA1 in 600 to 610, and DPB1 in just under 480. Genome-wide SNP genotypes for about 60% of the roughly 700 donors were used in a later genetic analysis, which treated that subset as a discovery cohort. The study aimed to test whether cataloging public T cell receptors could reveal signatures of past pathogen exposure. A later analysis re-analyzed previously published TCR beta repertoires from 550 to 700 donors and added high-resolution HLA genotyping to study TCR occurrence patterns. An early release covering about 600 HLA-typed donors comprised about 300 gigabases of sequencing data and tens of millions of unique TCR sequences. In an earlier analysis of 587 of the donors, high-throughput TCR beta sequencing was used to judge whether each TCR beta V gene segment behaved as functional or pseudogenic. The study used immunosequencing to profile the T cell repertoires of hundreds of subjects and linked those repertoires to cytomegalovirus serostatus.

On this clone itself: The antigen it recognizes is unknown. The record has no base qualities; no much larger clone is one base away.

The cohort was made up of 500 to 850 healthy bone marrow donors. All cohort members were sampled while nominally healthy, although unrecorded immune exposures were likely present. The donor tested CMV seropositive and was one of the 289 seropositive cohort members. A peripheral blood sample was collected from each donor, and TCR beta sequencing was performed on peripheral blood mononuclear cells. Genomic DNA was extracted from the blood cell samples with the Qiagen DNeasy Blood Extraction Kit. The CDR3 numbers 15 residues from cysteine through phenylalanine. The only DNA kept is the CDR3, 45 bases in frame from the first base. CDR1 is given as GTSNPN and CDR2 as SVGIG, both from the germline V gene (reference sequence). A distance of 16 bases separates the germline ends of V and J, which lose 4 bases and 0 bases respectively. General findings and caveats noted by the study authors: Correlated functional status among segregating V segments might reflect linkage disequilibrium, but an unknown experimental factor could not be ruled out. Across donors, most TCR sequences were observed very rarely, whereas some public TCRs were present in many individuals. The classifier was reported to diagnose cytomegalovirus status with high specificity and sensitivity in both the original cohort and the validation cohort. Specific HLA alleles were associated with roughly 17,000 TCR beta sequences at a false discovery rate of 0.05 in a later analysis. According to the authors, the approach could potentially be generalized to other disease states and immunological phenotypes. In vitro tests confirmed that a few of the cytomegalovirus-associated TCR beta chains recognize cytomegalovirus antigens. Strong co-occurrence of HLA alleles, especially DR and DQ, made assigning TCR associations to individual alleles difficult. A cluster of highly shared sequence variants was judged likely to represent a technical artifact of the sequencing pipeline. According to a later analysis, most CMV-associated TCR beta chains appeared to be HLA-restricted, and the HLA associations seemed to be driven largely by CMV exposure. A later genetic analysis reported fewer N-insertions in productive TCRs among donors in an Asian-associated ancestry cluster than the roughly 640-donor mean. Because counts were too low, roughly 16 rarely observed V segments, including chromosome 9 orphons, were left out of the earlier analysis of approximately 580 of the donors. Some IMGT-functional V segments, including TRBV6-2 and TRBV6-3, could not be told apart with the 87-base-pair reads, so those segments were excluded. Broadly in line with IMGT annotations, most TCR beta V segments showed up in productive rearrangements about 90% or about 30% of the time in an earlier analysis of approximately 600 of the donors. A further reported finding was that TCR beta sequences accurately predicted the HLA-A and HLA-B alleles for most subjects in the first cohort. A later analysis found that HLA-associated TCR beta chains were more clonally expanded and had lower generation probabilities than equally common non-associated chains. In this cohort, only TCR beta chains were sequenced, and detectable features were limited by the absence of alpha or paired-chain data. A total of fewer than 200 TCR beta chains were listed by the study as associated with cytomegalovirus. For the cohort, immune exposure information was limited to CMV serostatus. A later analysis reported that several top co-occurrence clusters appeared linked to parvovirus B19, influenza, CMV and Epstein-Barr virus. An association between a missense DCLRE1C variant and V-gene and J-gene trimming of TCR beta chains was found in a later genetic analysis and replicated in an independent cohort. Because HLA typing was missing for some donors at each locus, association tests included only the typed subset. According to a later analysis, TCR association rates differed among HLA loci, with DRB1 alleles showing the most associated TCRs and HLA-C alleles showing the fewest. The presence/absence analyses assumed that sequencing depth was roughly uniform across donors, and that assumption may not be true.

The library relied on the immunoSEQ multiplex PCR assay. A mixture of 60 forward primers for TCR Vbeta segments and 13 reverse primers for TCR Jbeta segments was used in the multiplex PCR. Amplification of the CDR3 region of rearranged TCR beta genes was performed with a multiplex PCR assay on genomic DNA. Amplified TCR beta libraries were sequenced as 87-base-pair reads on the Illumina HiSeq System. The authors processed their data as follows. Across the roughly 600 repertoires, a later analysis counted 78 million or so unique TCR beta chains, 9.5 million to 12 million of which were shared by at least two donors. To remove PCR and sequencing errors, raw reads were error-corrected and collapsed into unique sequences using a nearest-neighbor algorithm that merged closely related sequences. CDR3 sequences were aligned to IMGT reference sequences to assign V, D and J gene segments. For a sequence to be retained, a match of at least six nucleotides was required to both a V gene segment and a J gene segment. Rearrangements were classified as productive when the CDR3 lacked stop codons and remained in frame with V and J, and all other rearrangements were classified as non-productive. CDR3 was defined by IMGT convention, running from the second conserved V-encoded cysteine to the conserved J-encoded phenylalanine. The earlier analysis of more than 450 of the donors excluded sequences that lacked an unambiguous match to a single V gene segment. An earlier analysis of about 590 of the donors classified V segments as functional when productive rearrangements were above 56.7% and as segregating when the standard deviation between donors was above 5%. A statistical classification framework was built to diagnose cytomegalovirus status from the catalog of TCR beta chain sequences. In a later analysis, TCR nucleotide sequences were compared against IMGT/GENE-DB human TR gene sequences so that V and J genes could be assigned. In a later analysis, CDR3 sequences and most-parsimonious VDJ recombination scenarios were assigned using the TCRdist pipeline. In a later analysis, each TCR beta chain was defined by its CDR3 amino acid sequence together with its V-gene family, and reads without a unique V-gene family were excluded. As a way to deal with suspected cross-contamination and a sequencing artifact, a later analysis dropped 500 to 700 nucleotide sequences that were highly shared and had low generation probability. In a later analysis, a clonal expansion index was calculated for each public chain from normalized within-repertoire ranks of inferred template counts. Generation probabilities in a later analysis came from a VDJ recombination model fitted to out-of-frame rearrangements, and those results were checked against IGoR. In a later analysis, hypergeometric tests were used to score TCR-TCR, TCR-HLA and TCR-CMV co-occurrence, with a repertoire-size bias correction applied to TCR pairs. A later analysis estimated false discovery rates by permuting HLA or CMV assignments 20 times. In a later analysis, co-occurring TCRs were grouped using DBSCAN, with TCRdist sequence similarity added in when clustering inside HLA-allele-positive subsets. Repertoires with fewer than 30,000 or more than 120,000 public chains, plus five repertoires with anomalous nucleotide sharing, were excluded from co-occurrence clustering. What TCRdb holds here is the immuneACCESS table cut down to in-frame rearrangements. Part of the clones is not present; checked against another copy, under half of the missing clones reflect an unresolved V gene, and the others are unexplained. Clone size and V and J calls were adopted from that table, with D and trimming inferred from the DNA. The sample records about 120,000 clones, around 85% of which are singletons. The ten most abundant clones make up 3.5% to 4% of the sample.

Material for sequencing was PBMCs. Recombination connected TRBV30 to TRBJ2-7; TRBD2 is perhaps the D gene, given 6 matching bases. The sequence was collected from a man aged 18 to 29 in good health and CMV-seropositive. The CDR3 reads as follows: CAWTGVDRTSYEQYF. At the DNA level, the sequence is TGTGCCTGGACGGGGGTAGACAGAACCTCCTACGAGCAGTACTTC.